This T cell receptor (beta chain) came from a study of monozygotic twins with inflammatory bowel disease. Nested PCRs (roughly 15 and 9 cycles, two total) were applied to TCRalpha and TCRbeta cDNA. TCRdb reprocessed the 5' RACE reads, with one entry per CDR3 protein and no DNA. The sample shows about 170,000 distinct CDR3 sequences, and about 2.7% sits with its ten largest clones. Someone took a roughly 2.5 ml blood sample from each of the donors. The CDR3 spans 13 residues. Germline CDR1 is WSHSY and CDR2 is SAAADI. Sequenced material: blood. The receptor's source is a human donor with ulcerative colitis or Crohn's disease, or a healthy co-twin of an affected twin (not recorded which). This rearrangement joins TRBV10-2 to TRBJ1-2; TCRdb picks TRBD1, but there is no DNA to check that call. The CDR3 here is CASSGQGANGYTF.